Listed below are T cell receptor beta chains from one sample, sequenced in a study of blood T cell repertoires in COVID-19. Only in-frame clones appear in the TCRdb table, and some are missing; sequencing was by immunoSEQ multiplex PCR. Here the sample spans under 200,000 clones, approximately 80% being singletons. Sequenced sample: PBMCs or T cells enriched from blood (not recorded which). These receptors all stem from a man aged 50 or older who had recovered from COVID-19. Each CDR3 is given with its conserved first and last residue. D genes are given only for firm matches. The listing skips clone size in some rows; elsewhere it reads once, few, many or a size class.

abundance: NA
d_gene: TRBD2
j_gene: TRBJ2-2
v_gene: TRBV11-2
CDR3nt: TGTGCCAGCAGCTCAGCGGGGGGGCTGACCGGGGAGCTGTTTTTT
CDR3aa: CASSSAGGLTGELFF

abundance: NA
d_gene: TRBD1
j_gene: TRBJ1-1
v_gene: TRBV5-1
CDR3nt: TGCGCCAGCAGCTTCTTACAGGGGAGCACTGAAGCTTTCTTT
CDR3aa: CASSFLQGSTEAFF

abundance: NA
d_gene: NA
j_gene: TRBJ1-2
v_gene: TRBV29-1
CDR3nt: TGCAGCGTTGGAGGAGGCGCAGACTATGGCTACACCTTC
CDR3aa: CSVGGGADYGYTF

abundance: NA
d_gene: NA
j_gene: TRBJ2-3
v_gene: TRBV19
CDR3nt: TGTGCCAGTAGTATAAAGGAGAAAGCTAGCACAGATACGCAGTATTTT
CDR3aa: CASSIKEKASTDTQYF

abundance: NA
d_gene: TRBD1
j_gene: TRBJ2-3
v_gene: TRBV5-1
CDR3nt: TGCGCCAGCAGCTACTTGGGACAGGGGGTTTCAGATACGCAGTATTTT
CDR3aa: CASSYLGQGVSDTQYF

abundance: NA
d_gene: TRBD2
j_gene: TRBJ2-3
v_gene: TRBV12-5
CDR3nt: TGTGCTAGTGGTTTGGCCACTGGGACTAGCTATACGCAGTATTTT
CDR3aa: CASGLATGTSYTQYF

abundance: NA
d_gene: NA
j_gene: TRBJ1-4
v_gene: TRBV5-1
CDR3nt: TGCGCCAGCAGCTTGGAGTCACTCGGAGGTGGTGAAAAACTGTTTTTT
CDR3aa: CASSLESLGGGEKLFF

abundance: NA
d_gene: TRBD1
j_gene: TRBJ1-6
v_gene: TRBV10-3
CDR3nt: TGTGCCATCAGTGAAAGGACAGGGGTCGGTTCACCCCTCCACTTT
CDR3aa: CAISERTGVGSPLHF

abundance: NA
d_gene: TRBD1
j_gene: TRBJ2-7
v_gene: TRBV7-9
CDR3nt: TGTGCCAGCAGAGGGGGCCCCGGCGAGCAGTACTTC
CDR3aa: CASRGGPGEQYF

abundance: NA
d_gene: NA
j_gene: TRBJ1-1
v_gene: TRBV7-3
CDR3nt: TGTGCCAGCAGCTTAACGTTGCAGGGGACGGAAGCTTTCTTT
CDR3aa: CASSLTLQGTEAFF

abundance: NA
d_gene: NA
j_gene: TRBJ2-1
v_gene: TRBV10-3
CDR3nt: TGTGCCATCAGTTATTTAGGACAGAACGCCTACAATGAGCAGTTCTTC
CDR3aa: CAISYLGQNAYNEQFF

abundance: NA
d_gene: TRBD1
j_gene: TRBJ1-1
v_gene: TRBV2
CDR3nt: TGTGCCACCGTACAGGGGGCCGCCAACACTGAAGCTTTCTTT
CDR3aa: CATVQGAANTEAFF

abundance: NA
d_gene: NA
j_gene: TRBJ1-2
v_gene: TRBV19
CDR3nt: TGTGCCAGTAGTTTTGGGCCATATGGCTACACCTTC
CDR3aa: CASSFGPYGYTF

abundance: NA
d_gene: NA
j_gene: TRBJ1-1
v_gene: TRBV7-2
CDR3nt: TGTGCCAGCAGCTTCTTGTTGGGCAGCCTTGAAGCTTTCTTT
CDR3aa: CASSFLLGSLEAFF

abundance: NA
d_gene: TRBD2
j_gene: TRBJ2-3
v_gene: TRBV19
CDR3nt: TGTGCCAGTAGTGCCCTAGCGGGGGGGGACACAGATACGCAGTATTTT
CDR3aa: CASSALAGGDTDTQYF

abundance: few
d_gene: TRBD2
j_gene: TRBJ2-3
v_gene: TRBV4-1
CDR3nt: TGCGCCAGCAGCCCGGGACTAGCGGGAGTAGGTACCGATACGCAGTATTTT
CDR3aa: CASSPGLAGVGTDTQYF

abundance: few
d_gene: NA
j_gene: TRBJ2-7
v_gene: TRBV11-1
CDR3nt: TGTGCCAGCACCCTGACCGGGTCCTCCTACGAGCAGTACTTC
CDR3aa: CASTLTGSSYEQYF

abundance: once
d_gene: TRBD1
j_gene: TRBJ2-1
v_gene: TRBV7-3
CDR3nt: TGTGCCAGCAGCTTAGGTCCAGGGGGACCCTACAATGAGCAGTTCTTC
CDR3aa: CASSLGPGGPYNEQFF

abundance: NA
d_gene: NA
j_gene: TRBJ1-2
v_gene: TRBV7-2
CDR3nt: TGTGCCAGCAGCTTGGCGGGTCCTCTAGATGGCTACACCTTC
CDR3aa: CASSLAGPLDGYTF

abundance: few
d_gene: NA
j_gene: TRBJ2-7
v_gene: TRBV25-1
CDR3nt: TGTGCCAGCAGCTCACAGGGTTACGAGCAGTACTTC
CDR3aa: CASSSQGYEQYF

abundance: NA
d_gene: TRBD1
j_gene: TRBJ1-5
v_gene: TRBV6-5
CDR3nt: TGTGCCAGCACCCCTGGACAGGTGGGAAATCAGCCCCAGCATTTT
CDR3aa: CASTPGQVGNQPQHF

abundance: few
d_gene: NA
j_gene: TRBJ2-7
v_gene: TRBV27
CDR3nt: TGTGCCAGCAGTTTAGTTGGGCCGTTCGGAGAGCAGTACTTC
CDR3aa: CASSLVGPFGEQYF

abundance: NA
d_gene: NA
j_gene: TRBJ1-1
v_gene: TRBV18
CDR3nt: TGTGCCAGCTCACCAACTGTGATCACTAAACTGAACACTGAAGCTTTCTTT
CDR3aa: CASSPTVITKLNTEAFF

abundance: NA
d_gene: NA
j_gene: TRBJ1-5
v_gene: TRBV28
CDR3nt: TGTGCCAGCAGAACAGGGTTCTCTCAGCCCCAGCATTTT
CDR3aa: CASRTGFSQPQHF

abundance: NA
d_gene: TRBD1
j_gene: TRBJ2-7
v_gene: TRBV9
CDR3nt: TGTGCCAGCAGCCAGAGGGGACAGGGCGGCTACGAGCAGTACTTC
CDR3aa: CASSQRGQGGYEQYF

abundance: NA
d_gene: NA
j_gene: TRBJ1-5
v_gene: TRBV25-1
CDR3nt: TGTGCCAGCAGTCAGGGTTCGTATCAGCCCCAGCATTTT
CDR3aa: CASSQGSYQPQHF

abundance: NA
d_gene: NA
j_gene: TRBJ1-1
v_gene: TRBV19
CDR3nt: TGTGCCAGTAGTATACGGGGGAACACTGAAGCTTTCTTT
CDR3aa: CASSIRGNTEAFF

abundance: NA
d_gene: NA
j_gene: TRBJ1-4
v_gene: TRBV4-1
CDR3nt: TGCGCCAGCAGCCAAGATCCGCTCCAGGGGACAACTAATGAAAAACTGTTTTTT
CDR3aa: CASSQDPLQGTTNEKLFF

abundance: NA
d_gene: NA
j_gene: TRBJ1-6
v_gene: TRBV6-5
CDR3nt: TGTGCCAGCACCCTAACTTGGGAGTCACCCCTCCACTTT
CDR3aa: CASTLTWESPLHF

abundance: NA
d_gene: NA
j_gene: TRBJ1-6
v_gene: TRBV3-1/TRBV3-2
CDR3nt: TGTGCCAGCAGCCCCGGGGGAGGTAATAATTCACCCCTCCACTTT
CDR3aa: CASSPGGGNNSPLHF

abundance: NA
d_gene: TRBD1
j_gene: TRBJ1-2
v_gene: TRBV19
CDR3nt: TGTGCCAGTAGTATTGGGCCAGGGGGTGCCTATGGCTACACCTTC
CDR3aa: CASSIGPGGAYGYTF

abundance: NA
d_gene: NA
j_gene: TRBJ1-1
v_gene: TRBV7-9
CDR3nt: TGTGCCAGCAGCTTAATACAGGGCACTGAAGCTTTCTTT
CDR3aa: CASSLIQGTEAFF

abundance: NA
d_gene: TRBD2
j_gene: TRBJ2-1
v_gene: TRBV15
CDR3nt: TGTGCCACCAGCAGAGATGTCAGCGGGGGGGATGAGCAGTTCTTC
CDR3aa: CATSRDVSGGDEQFF

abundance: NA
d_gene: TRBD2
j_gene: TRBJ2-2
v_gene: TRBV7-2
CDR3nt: TGTGCCAGCAGCCGGGACTATAACACCGGGGAGCTGTTTTTT
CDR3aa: CASSRDYNTGELFF

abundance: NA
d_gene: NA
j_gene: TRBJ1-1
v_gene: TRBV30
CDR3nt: TGTGCCTGGAGGACAATAATGAACACTGAAGCTTTCTTT
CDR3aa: CAWRTIMNTEAFF

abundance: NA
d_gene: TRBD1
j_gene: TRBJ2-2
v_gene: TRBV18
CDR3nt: TGTGCCAGCTCCTCGGACAGGGTTACGAACACCGGGGAGCTGTTTTTT
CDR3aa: CASSSDRVTNTGELFF

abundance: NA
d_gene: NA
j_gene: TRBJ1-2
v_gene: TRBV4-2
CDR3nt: TGTGCCAGCAGCCAAGACCTCAGGCAGTCTAACTATGGCTACACCTTC
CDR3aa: CASSQDLRQSNYGYTF

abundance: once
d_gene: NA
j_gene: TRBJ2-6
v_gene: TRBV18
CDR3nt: TGTGCCAGCTCACCAGCAACTTCTGGGGCCAACGTCCTGACTTTC
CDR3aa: CASSPATSGANVLTF

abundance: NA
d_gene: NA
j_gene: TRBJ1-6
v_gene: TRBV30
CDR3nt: TGTGCCTGGACGCTCAACGACAAAGGCTCACCCCTCCACTTT
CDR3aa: CAWTLNDKGSPLHF

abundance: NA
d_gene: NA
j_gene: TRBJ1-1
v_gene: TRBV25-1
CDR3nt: TGTGCCAGCACCCGAGACGGGGGCACTGAAGCTTTCTTT
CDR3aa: CASTRDGGTEAFF

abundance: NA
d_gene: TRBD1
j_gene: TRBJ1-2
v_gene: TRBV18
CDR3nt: TGTGCCAGCTCACCACGAGGGGACAGGGGGCATGGCTACACCTTC
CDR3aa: CASSPRGDRGHGYTF

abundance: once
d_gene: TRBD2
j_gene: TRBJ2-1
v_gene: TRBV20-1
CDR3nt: TGCAGTGCTAGTGTAAGGACTAGCGGGGCCCCCGGAGGTAATGAGCAGTTCTTC
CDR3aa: CSASVRTSGAPGGNEQFF

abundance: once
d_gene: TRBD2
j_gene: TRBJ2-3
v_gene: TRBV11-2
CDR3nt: TGTGCCAGCAGCCTGGGACTAGCGGGAGATACGCAGTATTTT
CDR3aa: CASSLGLAGDTQYF

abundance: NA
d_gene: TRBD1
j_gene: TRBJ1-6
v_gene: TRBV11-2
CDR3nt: TGTGCCAGCAGCTACGGGACAGGGGATAATTCACCCCTCCACTTT
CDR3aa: CASSYGTGDNSPLHF

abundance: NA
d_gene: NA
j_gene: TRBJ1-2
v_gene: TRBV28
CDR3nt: TGTGCCAGCCTTCAAATGCGGGCCGTTCCAGGTTACACCTTC
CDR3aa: CASLQMRAVPGYTF

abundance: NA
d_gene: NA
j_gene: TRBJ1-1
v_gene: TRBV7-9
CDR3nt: TGTGCCAGCAGCTTCCAGGGAGGCTTAGGCGACACTGAAGCTTTCTTT
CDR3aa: CASSFQGGLGDTEAFF

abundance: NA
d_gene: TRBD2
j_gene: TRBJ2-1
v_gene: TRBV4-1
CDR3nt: TGCGCCAGCAGCCAAGATTCTAGCGGGGGCTACAATGAGCAGTTCTTC
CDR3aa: CASSQDSSGGYNEQFF